This T cell receptor beta chain derives from a study of Ad26.COV2.S vaccination and SARS-CoV-2 variants. The overall study: Each vaccinee took Ad26.COV2.S intramuscularly, once or twice 56 days apart.

Measured with immunoSEQ multiplex PCR; TCRdb has only the in-frame clones, and not every one. Of hundreds of thousands of clones in the sample, 87% are singletons; the top ten hold about 3.5%. The table lists this clone with a few counts. Specified treatment: roughly 18 received Ad26.COV2.S at low or high dose, single or two shots; roughly five received placebo; per-sample allocation not given. Day 63 after the first injection of vaccine or placebo was the sampling time. This CDR3 region has 13 residues. Germline CDR1 is LGHDT and CDR2 is YNNKEL (reference sequence). V lost 0 bases, J lost 7 bases, and 10 bases lay in between.

This TCR was sampled from a person aged 18-65 years who received the Ad26.COV2.S COVID-19 vaccine or a placebo. Sequenced here: peripheral blood, sampled in a trial of Ad26.COV2.S vaccine versus placebo. The gene calls are TRBV3-1 (or the pseudogene TRBV3-2) and TRBJ2-7; D is perhaps TRBD1 (5 bases). The DNA of the CDR3 is TGTGCCAGCAGCCAAGATTCAGGGCGGGAGCAGTACTTC. This sequence encodes CASSQDSGREQYF.